These 15 T cell receptor beta chains share one sample of origin, sequenced in a study of identical twins. TCRdb passed the 5' RACE reads through MiXCR, listing each CDR3 protein once. The data hold under 1 million distinct CDR3 sequences, with roughly 12% observed a single time. These same records also appear under a second study, on yellow fever vaccine responses in identical twins.

Sequenced input: PBMCs. The receptor source for this set is a woman aged 18-30 years in good health.

The chain has TRBV19 and TRBJ2-1; D unclear. This CDR3 comprises 12 residues. V was trimmed by 3 bases and J by 3 bases, leaving 3 bases between them. Looked up from germline, CDR1 is LNHDA and CDR2 is SQIVND (reference sequence). DNA for the CDR3: TGTGCCAGTAGTATGGGCTACAATGAGCAGTTCTTC. Translated, it gives CASSMGYNEQFF.

The sample holds a few counts of this clonotype. This sequence joins TRBV24-1 and TRBJ2-5, with a tentative D call TRBD2 (6 bases). V shed 5 bases and J shed 2 bases, with 11 bases lying between them. Looked up from germline, CDR1 is KGHDR and CDR2 is SFDVKD. The CDR3 extends over 14 amino acids. The CDR3 here is CATSGTSGQETQYF. Written as DNA, the CDR3 is TGTGCCACCAGTGGAACCAGCGGGCAAGAGACCCAGTACTTC.

This clonotype turned up a few times. This chain uses TRBV5-1 with TRBJ2-2; tentatively, D is TRBD1 (5 bases). The length of the CDR3 is 16 residues. CDR1 and CDR2 from the germline V gene are SGHRS and YFSETQ. The V end lost 7 bases, the J end lost 3 bases, and 19 bases lay between the germline ends. CDR3 DNA sequence: TGCGCCAGCCGACTTAGTGGGGCGGTCGACACCGGGGAGCTGTTTTTT. It is translated as CASRLSGAVDTGELFF.

V is TRBV20-1 and J is TRBJ2-1; D might be TRBD2 (7 bases). The CDR3 totals 18 residues. The germline CDR1 and CDR2 sequences are DFQATT and SNEGSKA (reference sequence). Trimming shortened V by 5 bases and J by 1 base, and 24 bases separated the two germline ends. DNA of the CDR3: TGCAGTGCTGGAGGGGGGGTTGCGACAGTAACATCCTACAATGAGCAGTTCTTC. It encodes CSAGGGVATVTSYNEQFF.

The gene calls are TRBV3-1 and TRBJ2-7, with TRBD2 matching 8 bases. CDR3 size: 15 residues. The germline CDR1 and CDR2 sequences are LGHDT and YNNKEL (reference sequence). V dropped 8 bases and J dropped 0; count of bases not matched to a gene: 9. CDR3 loop: CASRNSGTSSYEQYF. CDR3 nucleotide sequence: TGTGCCAGCCGAAATAGCGGGACCAGCTCCTACGAGCAGTACTTC.

The rearrangement uses TRBV10-3 and TRBJ1-1; D unclear. The V gene lost 6 bases and the J gene lost 4 bases, with 6 bases spanning the gap. Germline CDR1 and CDR2: ENHRY and SYGVKD. This CDR3 has 11 amino acids. The DNA for the CDR3 is TGTGCCATCAGGGTGGCCACTGAAGCTTTCTTT. Protein: CAIRVATEAFF.

The table lists this clonotype with a few counts. The J gene is TRBJ1-5, the V gene TRBV10-3; D may be TRBD1 (5 bases). The CDR3 totals 13 residues. Per the germline V gene, CDR1 is ENHRY and CDR2 is SYGVKD. V was shortened by 4 bases and J by 2 bases, with 6 bases between the two germline ends. This chain's CDR3 is CAISGGGNQPQHF. DNA for the CDR3: TGTGCCATCAGTGGAGGGGGCAATCAGCCCCAGCATTTT.

This chain connects TRBV29-1 to TRBJ1-1; D is possibly TRBD1 (5 bases). Per the germline V gene, CDR1 is SQVTM and CDR2 is ANQGSEA. The length of the CDR3 is 14 residues. The V end lost 4 bases, the J end lost 6 bases, and 18 bases lay between the germline ends. CDR3 sequence (DNA): TGCAGCGTTGGAGTCCTCCGGGGGAGCGCTGAAGCTTTCTTT. Protein sequence: CSVGVLRGSAEAFF.

The chain joins TRBV10-2 to TRBJ1-5; 9 nucleotides match TRBD1. V lost 5 bases, J lost 2 bases, and 13 bases stayed unmatched. This CDR3 is 18 amino acids long. Germline lookup yields CDR1 WSHSY and CDR2 SAAADI. Here the CDR3 reads CASSHSGQGKVGNQPQHF. The CDR3 DNA reads TGCGCCAGCAGTCATTCGGGACAGGGAAAAGTGGGCAATCAGCCCCAGCATTTT.

This clonotype was seen only a few times. The gene calls are TRBV5-6 and TRBJ2-7; TRBD2 aligns across 11 bases. Germline-derived CDR1 and CDR2 are SGHDT and YYEEEE. The CDR3 runs to 17 residues. V lost 2 bases to trimming and J lost 0 bases; unmatched junction nucleotides: 7. The CDR3 bases are TGTGCCAGCAGCTTCACTAGCGGGAGACTCCGCTCCTACGAGCAGTACTTC. Translated, it gives CASSFTSGRLRSYEQYF.

This clonotype has only a few counts. V usage is TRBV6-2 or TRBV6-3 and J usage is TRBJ2-1; TRBD2 matches at 7 bases. With V trimmed by 7 bases and J by 0 bases, 9 bases remained unmatched. Germline loops: CDR1 MNHEY, CDR2 SVGEGT. The CDR3 has 16 residues. The CDR3 here is CASTGGSRRSYNEQFF. The CDR3 region has the DNA TGTGCCAGCACCGGGGGGAGCCGACGCTCCTACAATGAGCAGTTCTTC.

The V gene is TRBV7-2, the J gene TRBJ2-1, with D possibly TRBD2 on 7 matching bases. CDR1 and CDR2 (germline): SGHTA, FQGNSA. The CDR3 is made up of 16 amino acids. The germline V and J ends were trimmed by 7 bases and 6 bases, with 22 bases remaining between them. The DNA for the CDR3 is TGTGCCAGCAATACCCGACGGGGGGCGAGGGGCAATGAGCAGTTCTTC. This gives the protein CASNTRRGARGNEQFF.

This clonotype was observed many times. The chain joins TRBV6-1 to TRBJ2-1; 15 positions match TRBD2. The CDR3 consists of 17 residues. In germline, CDR1 is MNHNS, CDR2 SASEGT. V shed 6 bases, J shed 7 bases, and the junction held 10 bases outside the gene matches. The CDR3 sequence is CASRGGLAGGPVNEQFF. The CDR3 DNA is TGTGCCAGCAGAGGTGGACTAGCGGGAGGGCCTGTGAATGAGCAGTTCTTC.

This chain connects TRBV10-3 to TRBJ2-3; 13 nucleotides match TRBD2. The CDR3 has 19 amino acids. V gave up 5 bases and J gave up 4 bases; unmatched junction bases: 15. From germline, CDR1 is ENHRY and CDR2 SYGVKD. This CDR3 reads CAISSSLGLAGIESDTQYF. In DNA, the CDR3 is TGTGCCATCAGTTCGTCTCTGGGACTAGCGGGAATTGAATCAGATACGCAGTATTTT.

The chain is built from TRBV10-2 and TRBJ2-3; 11 bases agree with TRBD2. Per germline, CDR1 WSHSY and CDR2 SAAADI. CDR3 length equals 16 residues. The ends lost 4 bases at V and 5 bases at J; junction bases unmatched: 8. The CDR3 protein is CASSGLAGGRGDTQYF. The CDR3 coding sequence is TGCGCCAGCAGTGGCCTAGCGGGGGGCCGGGGAGATACGCAGTATTTT.